This TCR beta chain was found in a study of Graves' ophthalmopathy and Graves' hyperthyroidism. Findings and limits, study-wide: Blood shared most expanded thyroid clonotypes above 0.001 frequency.

This clonotype has ten or more counts. What it recognizes is unknown. This CDR3 is 11 amino acids long. CDR1 is SGHAT, CDR2 FQNNGV, per germline. The germline V and J ends were trimmed by 1 base and 4 bases, with 2 bases remaining between them. The sequenced template was RNA, covering the TCR beta CDR3 region. Second-round multiplex PCR came after first-round RT-PCR with HTBI primers. TCRdb recomputed calls from the multiplex PCR reads with MiXCR, one row per CDR3 protein. The table includes about 620,000 distinct CDR3 sequences, about 24% detected once. This receptor was identified in a woman in her late teens or twenties with stable Graves' hyperthyroidism. Some clones in this sample may be carry-over from other donors' samples. Material: peripheral blood. V is TRBV11-2 and J is TRBJ2-7; the D is unclear. CDR3 nucleotide sequence: TGTGCCAGCAGCTTAGTATACGAGCAGTACTTC. This codes for CASSLVYEQYF. Complete variable domain (other parts from reference TRBV11-2 and TRBJ2-7): EAGVAQSPRYKIIEKRQSVAFWCNPISGHATLYWYQQILGQGPKLLIQFQNNGVVDDSQLPKDRFSAERLKGVDSTLKIQPAKLEDSAVYLCASSLVYEQYFGPGTRLTVT.